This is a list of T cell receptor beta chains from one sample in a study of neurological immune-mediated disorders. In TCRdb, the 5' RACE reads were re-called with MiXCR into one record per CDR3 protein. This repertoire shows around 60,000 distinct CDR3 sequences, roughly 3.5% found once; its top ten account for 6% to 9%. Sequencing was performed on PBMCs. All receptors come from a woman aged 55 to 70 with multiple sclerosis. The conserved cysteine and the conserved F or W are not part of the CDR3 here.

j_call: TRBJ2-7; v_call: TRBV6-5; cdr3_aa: ASSYDLDTYEQY
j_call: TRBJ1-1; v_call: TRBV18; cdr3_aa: ASSPTQGGITEAF
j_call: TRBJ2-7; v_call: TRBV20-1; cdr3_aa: SASRTSIQN
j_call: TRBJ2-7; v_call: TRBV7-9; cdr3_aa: ASSRRGAYEQY
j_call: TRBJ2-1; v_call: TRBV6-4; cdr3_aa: ASSDSTSGSNEQF
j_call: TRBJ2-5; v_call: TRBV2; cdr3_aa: ASRPQTGGQETQY
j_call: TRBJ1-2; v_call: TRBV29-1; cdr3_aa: SVGIGRAYGYT
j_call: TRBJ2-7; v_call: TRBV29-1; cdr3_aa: SVGRAYEQY
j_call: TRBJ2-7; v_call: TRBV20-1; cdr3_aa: SAPTQHSYEQY
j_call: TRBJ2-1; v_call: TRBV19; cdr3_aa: ASSTSGYNEQF
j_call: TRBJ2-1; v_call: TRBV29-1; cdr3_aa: SVEGWQNNEQF
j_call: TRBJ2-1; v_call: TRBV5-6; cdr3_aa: ASSQDVGTAYNEQF
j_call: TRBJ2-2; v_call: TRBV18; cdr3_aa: ASSPGTSRRSGELF
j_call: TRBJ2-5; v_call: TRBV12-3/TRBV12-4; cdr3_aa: ASTLGGGHETQY
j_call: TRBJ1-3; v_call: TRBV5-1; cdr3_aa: ASSLDARTVTSGNTIY
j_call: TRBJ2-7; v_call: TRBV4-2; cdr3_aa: ASSQGLAGGYEQY
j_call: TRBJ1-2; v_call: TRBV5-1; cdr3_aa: ASSLMGSGVNYGYT
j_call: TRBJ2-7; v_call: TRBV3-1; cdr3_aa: ASSRRGEQY
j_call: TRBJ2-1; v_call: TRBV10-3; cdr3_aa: AIRDGGTSYNEQF
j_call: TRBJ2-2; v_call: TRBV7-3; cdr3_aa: ASSPRWREDVGELF
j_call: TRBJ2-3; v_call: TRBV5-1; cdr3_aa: ASRTQGAGRNTQY
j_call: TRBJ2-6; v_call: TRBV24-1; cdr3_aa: ATSDPTGDPFSGANVLT
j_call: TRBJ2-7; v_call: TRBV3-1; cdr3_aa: ASSRGTGFYEQY
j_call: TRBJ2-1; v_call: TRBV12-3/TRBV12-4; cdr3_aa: ASSPSGSGGATEQF
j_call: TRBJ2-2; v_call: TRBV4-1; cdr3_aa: ASSHSGTGVPGELF
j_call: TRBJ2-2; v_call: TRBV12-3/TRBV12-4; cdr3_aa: ASRFRAGAAGELF
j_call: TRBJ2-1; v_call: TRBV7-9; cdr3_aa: ASSPHVPPSEQF
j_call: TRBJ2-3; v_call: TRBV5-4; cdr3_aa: ASSQAKYTDTQY
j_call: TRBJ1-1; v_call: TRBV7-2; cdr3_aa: ASSLSWNTEAF